The following is a T cell receptor beta chain sequence with its context. It has no known antigen specificity. One base away there is no much larger clone; base qualities are not given. Interpreted using the paper, the time point label stands for: about 28 days (+/-7) after the second vaccine dose. The sample's treatment or condition label is to be understood as: meningococcal conjugate vaccine given as trial control. Vaccinee samples were obtained from the UK trials COV001 and COV002, which included a single-blind randomized controlled phase 2/3 trial of AZD1222 (ChAdOx1 nCoV-19) in healthy adults. Trial participant PBMC samples were collected at day 0 and day 28 after the second dose for TCRbeta chain sequencing. These data originate in a study of T cell responses to AZD1222 COVID-19 vaccine (dated by TCRdb to about 2021). About the study as a whole: A total of about 230 trial participants underwent TCR sequencing, of whom some 210 received two doses of AZD1222 and some 25 received two doses of the MenACWY control vaccine. Enrollment into the trials was organized by age into subgroups of 18-55, 56-69 and 70-plus years, and those subgroups contained roughly 150, 30 and 60 TCR-sequenced participants, respectively. Study-wide findings and limitations: Participants were mostly white British and included more females than males, and it was suggested by the authors that clonal diversity may have been underestimated. Reportedly, close to half of the unique spike-specific TCRs recognized epitopes lying outside the regions that are mutated in the B.1.351 and B.1.1.7 variants. Conclusions about previously exposed vaccinees are limited because only six or seven AZD1222 recipients were SARS-CoV-2 seropositive at baseline. The 56-69-year group was small, and its depth increase did not reach significance, likely because of low power. After two AZD1222 doses, both the breadth and the depth of spike-specific TCRs were significantly higher than at day 0 and than in MenACWY recipients. Because no samples from the day 14 peak response were available, repertoires could be characterized only after the peak T cell response. Vaccine-associated CD4 TCRs spanned the whole spike protein, with dominant responses in regions 160-218 and 743-854.

V and J lose 2 bases and 6 bases, and a span of 10 bases separates them. The CDR3, cysteine through phenylalanine, is 13 amino acids long. Of the read, only the CDR3 DNA is kept; its 39 bases are in frame from base 1. According to the germline V gene, CDR1 reads SGHTA and CDR2 reads FQGNSA. The CDR3 regions of human TCRbeta chains were analyzed by immunosequencing. Per the source publication's procedure: TCRs in the repertoires were compared against a reference library of SARS-CoV-2-specific TCRs that had been generated with the MIRA antigen-specificity platform. Breadth was defined as the fraction of unique TCRs that were SARS-CoV-2-associated, and depth was defined as the fraction of total T cells that were SARS-CoV-2-associated. Using the MIRA data, each spike-specific TCR was mapped to the spike region that the TCR reacts to and placed in a CD4 or CD8 class. Log10-transformed breadth and depth values were compared by one-way ANOVA with Sidak's multiple comparisons tests. This is the immuneACCESS table as TCRdb keeps it, with only in-frame sequences that have V and J called. A part of the clones is gone; compared with another copy, unresolved V genes explain less than half, and the rest is unexplained. V and J calls and clone size are given by that table; D and trimming were obtained from the DNA. This sample has 140,000 to 150,000 clones in its table, and about 89% of those were observed once. About 7.5% of the sample lies in the top ten.

The source was peripheral blood, collected 28 days after the second dose of the MenACWY control vaccine. The origin of this receptor is an adult who received the MenACWY meningococcal vaccine as a control. The rearrangement joined TRBV7-2 to TRBJ1-1, and TRBD1 may be the D gene, going by 6 matching bases. The nucleotides read TGTGCCAGCAGCTTATACAGGGACGCTGAAGCTTTCTTT. Translated, this gives CASSLYRDAEAFF.